This TCR beta chain stems from a study of cytomegalovirus exposure and HLA in healthy donors. General study results and limits: Common viral pathogens were later found to be apparently linked to several of the most significant clusters. In a later analysis, V- and J-gene trimming of beta chains associated with a DCLRE1C missense variant, replicated independently. Judged likely to be a sequencing artifact was a cluster of highly shared sequence variants. Researchers had no immune exposure information except CMV serostatus available.

Use of 60 Vbeta and 13 Jbeta primers characterized the PCR. TCRdb's table, derived via immunoSEQ multiplex PCR, lists solely in-frame clones and lacks some. The sample yields some 130,000 clones, around 75% seen once. The count of this clone is one. The target antigen is unknown. The sample was PBMCs. The source is a man aged 35 to 55 in good health and CMV-seronegative.

For the CDR3, the DNA is TGTGCCAGCAGTATACAGGGATATAATTCACCCCTCCACTTT. Its protein is CASSIQGYNSPLHF. The chain employs TRBV6-5 and TRBJ1-6; D is possibly TRBD1 (6 bases). The germline CDR1 and CDR2 sequences are MNHEY and SVGAGI. Trimming cost V 5 bases and J 4 bases, with 9 bases left between them. This CDR3 has 14 amino acids.